Listed below are T cell receptor beta chains from one sample, sequenced in a study of cytomegalovirus exposure and HLA in healthy donors. Sequencing used immunoSEQ multiplex PCR; TCRdb keeps in-frame clones, though not all of them. This table has fewer than 200,000 clones, 68% appearing once. Sequencing used PBMCs. The receptors originated from a woman in her thirties or forties in good health and CMV-seropositive. CDR3s include the opening cysteine and the closing phenylalanine or tryptophan. The D gene is left open where the match is weak. Clone size is shown for a subset of rows, as once, few, many or a class of expanded clone.

>NA|TRBD1|TRBJ2-5|TRBV27
CASSSGQGVIRETQYF
TGTGCCAGCAGTTCCGGACAGGGGGTGATTAGAGAGACCCAGTACTTC
>few|TRBD1|TRBJ1-2|TRBV11-1
CASSLGTGRDQTRGYTF
TGTGCCAGCAGCTTAGGGACAGGGAGAGACCAGACGCGTGGCTACACCTTC
>NA|NA|TRBJ1-2|TRBV28
CASGKGELHGYTF
TGTGCCAGCGGAAAAGGGGAACTCCATGGCTACACCTTC
>NA|NA|TRBJ1-1|TRBV13
CASSFPSGSNTEAFF
TGTGCCAGCAGTTTCCCCTCGGGTTCGAACACTGAAGCTTTCTTT
>NA|NA|TRBJ1-1|TRBV29-1
CSVEVGRDTEAFF
TGCAGCGTTGAAGTAGGGAGGGACACTGAAGCTTTCTTT
>NA|TRBD2|TRBJ2-3|TRBV2
CASKRLAGDTQYF
TGTGCCAGCAAGAGACTAGCGGGGGATACGCAGTATTTT
>NA|NA|TRBJ2-7|TRBV5-4
CASSLDPTSKEQYF
TGTGCCAGCAGCTTGGATCCTACTAGCAAGGAGCAGTACTTC
>NA|TRBD1|TRBJ2-5|TRBV5-4
CASSSTGTGGLETQYF
TGTGCCAGCAGCTCAACCGGGACAGGGGGCTTAGAGACCCAGTACTTC
>NA|NA|TRBJ1-2|TRBV4-3
CASSLRGGDYGYTF
TGCGCCAGCAGCCTCAGGGGAGGGGACTATGGCTACACCTTC
>NA|TRBD2|TRBJ2-1|TRBV7-8
CASSLATSGGNNEQFF
TGTGCCAGCAGCTTGGCGACTAGCGGGGGGAACAATGAGCAGTTCTTC
>NA|NA|TRBJ1-4|TRBV5-1
CASSLGGHNEKLFF
TGCGCCAGCAGCTTGGGGGGACATAATGAAAAACTGTTTTTT
>NA|NA|TRBJ2-3|TRBV5-1
CASSLAGGTDTQYF
TGCGCCAGCAGCTTGGCGGGCGGGACAGATACGCAGTATTTT
>NA|TRBD1|TRBJ1-1|TRBV29-1
CSVGQGITEAFF
TGCAGCGTTGGACAGGGGATCACTGAAGCTTTCTTT
>NA|TRBD1|TRBJ1-1|TRBV28
CASSPIRDRVYTEAFF
TGTGCCAGCAGTCCAATCCGGGACAGGGTTTACACTGAAGCTTTCTTT